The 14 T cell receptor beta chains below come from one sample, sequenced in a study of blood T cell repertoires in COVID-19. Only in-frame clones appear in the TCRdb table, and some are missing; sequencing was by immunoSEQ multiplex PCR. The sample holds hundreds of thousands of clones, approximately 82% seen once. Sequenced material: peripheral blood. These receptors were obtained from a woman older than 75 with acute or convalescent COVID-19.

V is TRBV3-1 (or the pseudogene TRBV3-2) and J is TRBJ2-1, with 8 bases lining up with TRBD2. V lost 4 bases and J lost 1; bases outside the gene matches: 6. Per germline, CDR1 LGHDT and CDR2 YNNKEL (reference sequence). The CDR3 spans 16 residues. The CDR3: CASSPPGGVSYNEQFF. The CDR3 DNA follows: TGTGCCAGCAGCCCCCCGGGGGGGGTTTCCTACAATGAGCAGTTCTTC.

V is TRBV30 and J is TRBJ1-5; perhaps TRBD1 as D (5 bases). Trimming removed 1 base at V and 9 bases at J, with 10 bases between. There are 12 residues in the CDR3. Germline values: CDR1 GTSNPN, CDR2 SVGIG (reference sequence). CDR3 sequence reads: CAWSDGGRPQHF. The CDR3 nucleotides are TGTGCCTGGAGTGACGGGGGACGGCCCCAGCATTTT.

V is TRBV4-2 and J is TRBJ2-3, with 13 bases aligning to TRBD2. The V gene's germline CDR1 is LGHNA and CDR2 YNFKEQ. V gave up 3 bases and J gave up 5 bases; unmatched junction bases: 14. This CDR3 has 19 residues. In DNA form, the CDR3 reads TGTGCCAGCAGCCACTTTGAGGGGGTCGGACTAGCGGGAGAAGATACGCAGTATTTT. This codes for CASSHFEGVGLAGEDTQYF.

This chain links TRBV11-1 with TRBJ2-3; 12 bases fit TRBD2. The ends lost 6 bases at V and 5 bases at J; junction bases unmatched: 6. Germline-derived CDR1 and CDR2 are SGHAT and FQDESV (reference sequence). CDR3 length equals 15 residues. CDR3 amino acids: CASRLTSGGEDTQYF. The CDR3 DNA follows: TGTGCCAGCAGATTGACTAGCGGGGGTGAAGATACGCAGTATTTT. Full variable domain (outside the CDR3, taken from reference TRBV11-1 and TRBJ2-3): EAEVAQSPRYKITEKSQAVAFWCDPISGHATLYWYRQILGQGPELLVQFQDESVVDDSQLPKDRFSAERLKGVDSTLKIQPAELGDSAMYLCASRLTSGGEDTQYFGPGTRLTVL.

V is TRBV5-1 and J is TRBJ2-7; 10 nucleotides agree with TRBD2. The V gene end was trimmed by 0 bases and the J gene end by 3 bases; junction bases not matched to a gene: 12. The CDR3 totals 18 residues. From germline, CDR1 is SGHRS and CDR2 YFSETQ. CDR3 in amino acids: CASSLASSGRSVGYEQYF. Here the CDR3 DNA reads TGCGCCAGCAGCTTGGCATCTAGCGGGAGATCGGTAGGCTACGAGCAGTACTTC.

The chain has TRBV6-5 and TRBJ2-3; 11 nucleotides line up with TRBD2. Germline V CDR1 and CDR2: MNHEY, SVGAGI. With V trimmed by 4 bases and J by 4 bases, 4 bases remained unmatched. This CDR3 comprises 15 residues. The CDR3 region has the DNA TGTGCCAGCAGTTCCTATAGCGGGGGGGCAGATACGCAGTATTTT. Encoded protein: CASSSYSGGADTQYF.

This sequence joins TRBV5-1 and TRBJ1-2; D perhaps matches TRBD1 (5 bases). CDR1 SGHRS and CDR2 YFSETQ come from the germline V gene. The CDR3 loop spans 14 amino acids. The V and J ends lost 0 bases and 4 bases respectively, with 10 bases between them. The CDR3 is CASSLDSTGYGYTF. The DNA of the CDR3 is TGCGCCAGCAGCTTGGACTCCACAGGCTATGGCTACACCTTC. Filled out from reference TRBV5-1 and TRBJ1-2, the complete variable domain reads KAGVTQTPRYLIKTRGQQVTLSCSPISGHRSVSWYQQTPGQGLQFLFEYFSETQRNKGNFPGRFSGRQFSNSRSEMNVSTLELGDSALYLCASSLDSTGYGYTFGSGTRLTVV.

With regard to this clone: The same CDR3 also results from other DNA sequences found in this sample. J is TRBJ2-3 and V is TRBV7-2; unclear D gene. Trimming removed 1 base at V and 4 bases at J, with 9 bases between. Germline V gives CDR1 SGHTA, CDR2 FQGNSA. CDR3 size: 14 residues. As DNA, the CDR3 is TGTGCCAGCAGCTTAGGTGGTGGGCCAGATACGCAGTATTTT. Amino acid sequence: CASSLGGGPDTQYF.

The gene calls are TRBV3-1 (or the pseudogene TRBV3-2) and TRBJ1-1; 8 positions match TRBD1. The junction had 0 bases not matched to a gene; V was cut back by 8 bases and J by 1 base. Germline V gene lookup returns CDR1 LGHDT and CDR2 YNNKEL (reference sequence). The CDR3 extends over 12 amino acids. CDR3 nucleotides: TGTGCCAGCGGGACAGGGAACACTGAAGCTTTCTTT. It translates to CASGTGNTEAFF.

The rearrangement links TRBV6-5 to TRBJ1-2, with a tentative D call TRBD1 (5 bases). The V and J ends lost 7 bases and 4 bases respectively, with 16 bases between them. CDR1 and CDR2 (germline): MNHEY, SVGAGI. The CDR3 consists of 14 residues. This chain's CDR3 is CASNPTESLYGYTF. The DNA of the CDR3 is TGTGCCAGCAACCCGACAGAAAGTCTCTATGGCTACACCTTC.

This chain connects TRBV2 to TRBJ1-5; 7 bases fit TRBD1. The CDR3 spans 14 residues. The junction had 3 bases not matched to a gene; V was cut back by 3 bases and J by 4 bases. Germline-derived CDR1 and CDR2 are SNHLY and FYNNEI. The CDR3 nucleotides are TGTGCCAGCAGTGATATGACAGGGAATCAGCCCCAGCATTTT. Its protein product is CASSDMTGNQPQHF.

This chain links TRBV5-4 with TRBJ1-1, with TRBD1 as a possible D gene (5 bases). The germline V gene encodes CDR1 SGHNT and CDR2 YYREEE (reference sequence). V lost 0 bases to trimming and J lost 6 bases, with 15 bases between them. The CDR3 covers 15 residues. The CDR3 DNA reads TGTGCCAGCAGCTTGGGGGGCGTTCGCAACTCTGAAGCTTTCTTT. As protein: CASSLGGVRNSEAFF.

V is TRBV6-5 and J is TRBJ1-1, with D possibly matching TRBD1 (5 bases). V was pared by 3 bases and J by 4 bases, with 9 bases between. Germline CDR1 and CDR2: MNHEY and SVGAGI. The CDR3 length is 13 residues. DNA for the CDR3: TGTGCCAGCAGTTATTCGGACACCACTGAAGCTTTCTTT. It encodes CASSYSDTTEAFF.

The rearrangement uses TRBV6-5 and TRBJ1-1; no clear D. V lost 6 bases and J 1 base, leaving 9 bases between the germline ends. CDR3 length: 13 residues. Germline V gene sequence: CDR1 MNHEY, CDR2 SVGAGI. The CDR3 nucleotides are TGTGCCAGCAGCAACCACGGGAACACTGAAGCTTTCTTT. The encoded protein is CASSNHGNTEAFF.